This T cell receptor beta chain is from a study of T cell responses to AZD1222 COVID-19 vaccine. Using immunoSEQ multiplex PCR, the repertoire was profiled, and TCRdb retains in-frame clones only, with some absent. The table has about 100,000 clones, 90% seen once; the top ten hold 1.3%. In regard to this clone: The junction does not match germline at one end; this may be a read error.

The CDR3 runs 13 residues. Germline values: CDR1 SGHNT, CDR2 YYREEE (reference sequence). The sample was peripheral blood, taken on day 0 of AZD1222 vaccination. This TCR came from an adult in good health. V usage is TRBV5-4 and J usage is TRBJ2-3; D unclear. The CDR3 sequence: CASSDPGTDTQYF. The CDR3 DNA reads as TGTGCCAGCAGCGATCCAGGCACGGATACGCAGTATTTT.